This TCR beta chain was retrieved from a study of CD4 and CD8 cells across lung adenocarcinoma regions. TCRdb used MiXCR to reprocess the PCR reads, holding one entry per CDR3 protein. The sample carries some 7,700 distinct CDR3 sequences, around 40% recorded once. The CDR3 length is 16 residues. The V gene's germline CDR1 is MNHEY and CDR2 SVGEGT. V gave up 6 bases and J gave up 1 base; unmatched junction bases: 7. Localized lung adenocarcinoma, a non-small cell lung cancer, affected the donors. This clonotype was seen only a few times. The sample consisted of CD4+ T cells from the margin of a lung tumor. This clonotype was obtained from a male donor with lung adenocarcinoma. The CD4 and CD8 labels of this study may be unreliable. This chain uses TRBV6-2 or TRBV6-3 with TRBJ2-4, with 9 nucleotides matching TRBD1. CDR3 DNA: TGTGCCAGCAGCTTGGACAGGGGTTATGCCAAAAACATTCAGTACTTC. Protein product: CASSLDRGYAKNIQYF.